This T cell receptor (beta chain) was found in a study of CD8+CD57+ T cells in acquired aplastic anemia. Study background: Mean DNA quantity obtained from sorted CD4+ and CD8+ cells was 3 to 3.5 ug. General study points: Controls and patients did not differ significantly in CD8+ Simpson's diversity.

The V and J ends lost 8 bases and 0 bases respectively, with 13 bases between them. Germline V gene data show CDR1 as SNHLY and CDR2 as FYNNEI. This CDR3 is built from 14 residues. As to this clonotype: The antigen is unknown.

TCR beta VDJ and CDR3 were profiled, and genomic DNA was the template. In TCRdb, the reads were re-called with MiXCR into one record per CDR3 protein. The data hold under 75,000 distinct CDR3 sequences, with roughly 50% observed a single time. The sample consisted of sorted CD4+, CD8+, or CD8+CD57+ T cells (not recorded which) from PBMCs. The rearrangement links TRBV2 to TRBJ1-1; D is ambiguous. This clonotype originated in a human donor in good health, serving as a control. CDR3 amino acids: CASGRSGMNTEAFF. CDR3 in DNA: TGTGCCAGCGGTCGGAGCGGAATGAACACTGAAGCTTTCTTT. The full variable domain, completed using reference TRBV2 and TRBJ1-1, is EPEVTQTPSHQVTQMGQEVILRCVPISNHLYFYWYRQILGQKVEFLVSFYNNEISEKSEIFDDQFSVERPDGSNFTLKIRSTKLEDSAMYFCASGRSGMNTEAFFGQGTRLTVV.